These 24 T cell receptor beta chains were sequenced from one sample in a study of radiation and T cells in renal cell carcinoma (dated by TCRdb to 2018 to 2020). The label giving this sample's time point can be read as: tumor resected at nephrectomy. The sample's treatment or condition, from its label and the paper: treatment-naive control, cytoreductive nephrectomy. The library was prepared using the immunoSEQ multiplex PCR assay. Held by TCRdb, this immuneACCESS table contains in-frame sequences only and omits some clones. Under half of the omission traces to an unresolved V gene where checked; the cause of the rest is unknown. This sample comprises fewer than 10,000 clones, around 60% of them detected only once. Clones ranked in the top ten supply about 39% of the sample. The starting material was tumor tissue, obtained from a patient whose treatment was nephrectomy without radiotherapy. These receptors all stem from a woman aged 65 to 85 with renal cell carcinoma.

This clone is a singleton in its sample. The chain is built from TRBV5-1 and TRBJ1-1, with D possibly TRBD1 on 5 matching bases. Germline V gene sequence: CDR1 SGHRS, CDR2 YFSETQ. The CDR3 contains 14 residues. The V end lost 3 bases, the J end lost 1 base, and 10 bases lay between the germline ends. This chain's CDR3 is CASSSHGQNTEAFF. In nucleotides, the CDR3 is TGCGCCAGCAGCTCACACGGACAGAACACTGAAGCTTTCTTT.

The gene calls are TRBV6-6 and TRBJ1-1, with D hard to call. CDR3 length: 14 amino acids. V lost 6 bases and J 4 bases, leaving 15 bases between the germline ends. Germline V gives CDR1 MNHNY, CDR2 SVGAGI (reference sequence). As DNA, the CDR3 is TGTGCCAGCAGAGCGCCGGGAACGGGCACTGAAGCTTTCTTT. It translates to CASRAPGTGTEAFF.

Sample share makes this clone medium-sized. This rearrangement joins TRBV10-2 to TRBJ2-1; D is undetermined. The ends were cut back, 4 bases at V and 8 bases at J, with 6 bases in the middle. Germline V gives CDR1 WSHSY, CDR2 SAAADI. The CDR3 spans 11 residues. The DNA of the CDR3 is TGCGCCAGCAGTGCTTCGTATGAGCAGTTCTTC. The encoded protein is CASSASYEQFF.

V usage is TRBV5-8 and J usage is TRBJ2-2; D is unclear. The germline V gene encodes CDR1 SGHTS and CDR2 YDEGEE. CDR3 length: 15 amino acids. Trimming took off 5 bases at V and 0 bases at J, with 11 bases between the two ends. This CDR3 is CASSGLQSNTGELFF. The DNA for the CDR3 is TGTGCCAGCAGTGGGCTACAGTCGAACACCGGGGAGCTGTTTTTT. Complete variable domain (other parts from reference TRBV5-8 and TRBJ2-2): EAGVTQSPTHLIKTRGQQATLRCSPISGHTSVYWYQQALGLGLQFLLWYDEGEERNRGNFPPRFSGRQFPNYSSELNVNALELEDSALYLCASSGLQSNTGELFFGEGSRLTVL.

This clone was seen a few times. The rearrangement links TRBV7-3 to TRBJ1-3; no reliable D call. V was cut by 2 bases and J by 4 bases, with 12 bases left in between. The CDR3 consists of 15 residues. CDR1 is SGHTA and CDR2 is FQGTGA in the germline V gene. CDR3 coding DNA: TGTGCCAGCAGCTTAGAGGTGATAGGCGGAAACACCATATATTTT. This codes for CASSLEVIGGNTIYF. Based on the CDR3 plus reference TRBV7-3 and TRBJ1-3, the full variable domain is GAGVSQTPSNKVTEKGKYVELRCDPISGHTALYWYRQSLGQGPEFLIYFQGTGAADDSGLPNDRFFAVRPEGSVSTLKIQRTERGDSAVYLCASSLEVIGGNTIYFGEGSWLTVV.

This clone was detected a few times. The chain links TRBV5-4 to TRBJ1-5; weak D call: TRBD1 (6 bases). CDR3 length: 14 residues. Trimming removed 4 bases from V and 0 bases from J, with 8 bases in between. In germline, CDR1 is SGHNT, CDR2 YYREEE (reference sequence). This CDR3 reads CASSVQGSNQPQHF. CDR3 coding DNA: TGTGCCAGCAGCGTACAGGGTAGCAATCAGCCCCAGCATTTT.

The chain employs TRBV2 and TRBJ2-2, with 7 nucleotides matching TRBD1. The junction had 5 bases not matched to a gene; V was cut back by 6 bases and J by 4 bases. Germline V CDR1 and CDR2: SNHLY, FYNNEI. The CDR3 runs to 14 residues. DNA of the CDR3: TGTGCCAGCAGGGGGGACAGAATCACCGGGGAGCTGTTTTTT. Translation gives CASRGDRITGELFF.

The CDR3 DNA reads as TGTGCCAGCAGCCCCCGACAGGGTTATGAGCAGTTCTTC. Translated, it gives CASSPRQGYEQFF. The V and J genes are TRBV16 and TRBJ2-1; 7 bases line up with TRBD1. The CDR3 has 13 amino acids. Trimming at V came to 4 bases and at J to 8 bases, leaving 5 bases not matched to a gene. The germline CDR1 and CDR2 sequences are KGHSY and FQNENV.

The V and J genes are TRBV4-3 and TRBJ2-1; 7 bases are a match to TRBD2. V lost 0 bases to trimming and J lost 3 bases; unmatched junction nucleotides: 8. The CDR3 totals 17 residues. Per germline, CDR1 LGHNA and CDR2 YSLEER. The CDR3 loop is CASSQDRRRGIYNEQFF. DNA of the CDR3: TGCGCCAGCAGCCAAGATCGGCGGCGGGGGATCTACAATGAGCAGTTCTTC.

The chain joins TRBV25-1 to TRBJ2-7; 10 nucleotides line up with TRBD1. Germline CDR1 is MGHDK and CDR2 is SYGVNS. This CDR3 contains 16 residues. V shed 5 bases, J shed 1 base, and the junction held 8 bases outside the gene matches. The CDR3 DNA reads TGTGCCAGCAGTTTTGGGGACAGGGGAATGTCCTACGAGCAGTACTTC. It yields the protein CASSFGDRGMSYEQYF.

This rearrangement joins TRBV7-9 to TRBJ2-7; 8 bases agree with TRBD1. Germline V gene sequence: CDR1 SEHNR, CDR2 FQNEAQ (reference sequence). Germline trimming cut 8 bases from V and 2 bases from J; bases unmatched to any gene: 11. This CDR3 comprises 15 residues. The CDR3 nucleotides are TGTGCCAGCCAGGATGCGAGGACAGGGCCCTACGAGCAGTACTTC. Translation gives CASQDARTGPYEQYF.

The chain carries TRBV7-2 and TRBJ2-5, with TRBD1 matching over 12 bases. The V and J ends lost 7 bases and 6 bases, in that order; junction bases with no gene match: 9. This CDR3 is 15 amino acids long. The germline V gene has CDR1 SGHTA and CDR2 FQGNSA. In DNA, the CDR3 is TGTGCCAGCACCGTCCCGGGACAGGGGGCTAAGACCCAGTACTTC. It codes for CASTVPGQGAKTQYF. Filled out from reference TRBV7-2 and TRBJ2-5, the complete variable domain reads GAGVSQSPSNKVTEKGKDVELRCDPISGHTALYWYRQSLGQGLEFLIYFQGNSAPDKSGLPSDRFSAERTGGSVSTLTIQRTQQEDSAVYLCASTVPGQGAKTQYFGPGTRLLVL.

This clone was found a few times. This sequence joins TRBV5-6 and TRBJ2-2; 7 bases match TRBD1. After removal of 3 bases from V and 6 bases from J, the junction contained 2 bases not matched to a gene. Germline V gene data show CDR1 as SGHDT and CDR2 as YYEEEE. The CDR3 totals 13 residues. CDR3 protein: CASSWDSAGELFF. DNA of the CDR3: TGTGCCAGCAGCTGGGACAGCGCCGGGGAGCTGTTTTTT.

V and J are TRBV4-3 and TRBJ2-4; 7 nucleotides match TRBD2. V dropped 0 bases and J dropped 6; count of bases not matched to a gene: 2. This CDR3 comprises 14 residues. The germline V gene has CDR1 LGHNA and CDR2 YSLEER. The CDR3 protein is CASSQDWEGNIQYF. The CDR3 DNA reads TGCGCCAGCAGCCAAGACTGGGAGGGAAACATTCAGTACTTC.

The rearrangement uses TRBV7-2 and TRBJ2-3; D remains ambiguous. Germline CDR1 reads SGHTA; CDR2 reads FQGNSA. This CDR3 is 15 amino acids long. V lost 1 base, J lost 4 bases, and 12 bases lay in between. The CDR3 is CASSLGLVIPDTQYF. CDR3 nucleotides: TGTGCCAGCAGCTTAGGGCTGGTAATCCCAGATACGCAGTATTTT.

This clone appeared once. V usage is TRBV27 and J usage is TRBJ1-6, with 7 bases identical to TRBD1. The germline CDR1 and CDR2 sequences are MNHEY and SMNVEV (reference sequence). This CDR3 comprises 14 residues. Unmatched junction bases numbered 7, after V lost 4 bases and J lost 10 bases. DNA for the CDR3: TGTGCCAGCAGTTCGACAGGGAGAGAATCACCCCTCCACTTT. Its protein is CASSSTGRESPLHF.

With regard to this clone: One junction end disagrees with the germline gene, perhaps due to a read error. The V gene is TRBV7-9, the J gene TRBJ1-1; the D gene is possibly TRBD1 (5 bases). Germline values: CDR1 SEHNR, CDR2 FQNEAQ (reference sequence). The CDR3 consists of 12 residues. CDR3 residues: CASSHFPGTRVF. The CDR3 nucleotides are TGTGCCAGCAGCCACTTCCCGGGGACCCGCGTCTTT.

This clone was counted a single time. This chain connects TRBV20-1 to TRBJ1-2; D is ambiguous. V lost 2 bases and J 4 bases, leaving 5 bases between the germline ends. CDR3 length equals 11 residues. Per the germline V gene, CDR1 is DFQATT and CDR2 is SNEGSKA (reference sequence). The CDR3 DNA reads as TGCAGTGCTAGAACAGTCTATGGCTACACCTTC. This codes for CSARTVYGYTF.

This clone came up once. V and J are TRBV11-2 and TRBJ1-2; 8 nucleotides match TRBD1. The germline CDR1 and CDR2 sequences are SGHAT and FQNNGV. V gave up 5 bases and J gave up 8 bases; unmatched junction bases: 4. The CDR3 runs 12 residues. The CDR3 bases are TGTGCCAGCAGCCTGACAGGGGTCGGCTACACCTTC. Translation gives CASSLTGVGYTF.

The chain employs TRBV7-2 and TRBJ2-5; unclear D gene. Trimming took 5 bases from V and 0 from J, leaving 16 bases between them. This CDR3 region has 16 residues. Germline CDR1 and CDR2: SGHTA and FQGNSA. The CDR3 DNA follows: TGTGCCAGCAGCCGCCTCGGGTCAGCGTACCAAGAGACCCAGTACTTC. Amino acids: CASSRLGSAYQETQYF.

This clone has only a few counts. The rearrangement uses TRBV7-2 and TRBJ1-2; weak D call: TRBD1 (6 bases). Trimming removed 3 bases at V and 7 bases at J, with 12 bases between. Germline CDR1 reads SGHTA; CDR2 reads FQGNSA. The CDR3 totals 13 residues. CDR3 bases: TGTGCCAGCAGCTTGACGGGGGCGCTTGGCTACACCTTC. Translated, it gives CASSLTGALGYTF.

The gene calls are TRBV2 and TRBJ2-2, with D unclear. Germline V lookup: CDR1 SNHLY, CDR2 FYNNEI. The length of the CDR3 is 15 residues. The V and J ends lost 1 base and 2 bases respectively, with 8 bases between them. The CDR3 region is CASSEGQANTGELFF. The CDR3 DNA reads as TGTGCCAGCAGTGAAGGTCAGGCCAACACCGGGGAGCTGTTTTTT.

The chain employs TRBV5-4 and TRBJ2-2; 8 bases align to TRBD1. With 4 bases clipped from V and 4 bases from J, the junction kept 6 bases outside the gene matches. Looked up from germline, CDR1 is SGHNT and CDR2 is YYREEE (reference sequence). The CDR3 is 15 amino acids. CDR3 sequence: CASSQGARITGELFF. CDR3 nucleotide sequence: TGTGCCAGCAGCCAGGGGGCGAGAATCACCGGGGAGCTGTTTTTT.

V and J are TRBV15 and TRBJ2-5; 8 nucleotides align to TRBD2. Trimming cost V 3 bases and J 4 bases; bases outside gene matches: 4. CDR1 and CDR2 from the germline V gene are LNHNV and YYDKDF (reference sequence). This CDR3 has 14 amino acids. This CDR3 reads CATSRAAGGETQYF. For the CDR3, the DNA is TGTGCCACCAGCAGGGCGGCGGGGGGAGAGACCCAGTACTTC.